These 19 T cell receptor beta chains originate from one sample sequenced in a study of T cell responses to AZD1222 COVID-19 vaccine. The protocol was immunoSEQ multiplex PCR, while the TCRdb copy is restricted to in-frame clones and leaves out a portion. The top ten clones hold under 4.5% of a sample with 95,000 to 130,000 clones, 75% to 90% of them seen once. Source: peripheral blood, taken on day 0 of MenACWY control vaccination. The receptors here all came from an adult in good health.

This chain connects TRBV2 to TRBJ2-2, with D possibly TRBD1 on 5 matching bases. The length of the CDR3 is 16 residues. Germline V gene data show CDR1 as SNHLY and CDR2 as FYNNEI. V lost 2 bases and J 4 bases, leaving 14 bases between the germline ends. The CDR3 here is CASSEHHLRGTGELFF. The CDR3 DNA follows: TGTGCCAGCAGTGAACACCATTTAAGGGGCACCGGGGAGCTGTTTTTT.

The rearrangement joins TRBV6-6 to TRBJ2-1, with 9 bases lining up with TRBD2. Germline V CDR1 and CDR2: MNHNY, SVGAGI (reference sequence). This CDR3 spans 15 amino acids. Unmatched junction bases numbered 4, after V lost 5 bases and J lost 2 bases. CDR3 residues: CASSPLAGAYNEQFF. CDR3 DNA: TGTGCCAGCAGTCCATTAGCGGGGGCCTACAATGAGCAGTTCTTC.

The V and J genes are TRBV6-5 and TRBJ2-3, with D hard to call. The CDR3 extends over 15 amino acids. Germline V CDR1 and CDR2: MNHEY, SVGAGI. V was shortened by 10 bases and J by 1 base, with 18 bases between the two germline ends. CDR3 in DNA: TGTGCCACCCTCCCCGACCTTTCTCGCACAGATACGCAGTATTTT. Amino acids: CATLPDLSRTDTQYF.

This clone has more than one count but fewer than ten. The chain joins TRBV4-3 to TRBJ2-2; D not certain. Germline CDR1 reads LGHNA; CDR2 reads YSLEER. This CDR3 has 14 residues. Trimming removed 2 bases at V and 6 bases at J, with 10 bases between. CDR3 residues: CASSQIVSAGELFF. For the CDR3, the DNA is TGCGCCAGCAGCCAAATTGTGTCCGCCGGGGAGCTGTTTTTT.

This clone was seen just once. This chain connects TRBV18 to TRBJ1-2, with a possible D match to TRBD1 (5 bases). Germline V gene sequence: CDR1 KGHSH, CDR2 LQKENI. CDR3 length equals 16 residues. Trimming shortened V by 0 bases and J by 8 bases, and 19 bases separated the two germline ends. The CDR3 region has the DNA TGTGCCAGCTCACCACCGGAGGGACCCCATTCTGTGGGCTACACCTTC. Protein product: CASSPPEGPHSVGYTF.

This clone appeared a few times. The chain joins TRBV2 to TRBJ1-1; 9 bases align to TRBD1. Germline trimming cut 6 bases from V and 1 base from J; bases unmatched to any gene: 0. The CDR3 covers 13 residues. Germline lookup yields CDR1 SNHLY and CDR2 FYNNEI. This CDR3 is CASRGQGNTEAFF. CDR3 DNA sequence: TGTGCCAGCAGGGGACAGGGGAACACTGAAGCTTTCTTT.

The CDR3 loop is CASSYAGTGQETQYF. For the CDR3, the DNA is TGTGCCAGCAGTTACGCGGGGACAGGCCAAGAGACCCAGTACTTC. V is TRBV6-2 or TRBV6-3 and J is TRBJ2-5, with 8 bases fitting TRBD1. Germline CDR1 reads MNHEY; CDR2 reads SVGEGT. Losses at the gene ends were 2 bases for V and 1 base for J; bases not matched to a gene: 3. This CDR3 is 15 amino acids long.

The chain uses TRBV6-5 and TRBJ2-5, with TRBD2 identical over 14 bases. The germline gives CDR1 MNHEY, CDR2 SVGAGI. The ends lost 8 bases at V and 5 bases at J; junction bases unmatched: 4. There are 14 residues in the CDR3. As DNA, the CDR3 is TGTGCCAGCTCGGGACTAGCGGGGGCGGAGACCCAGTACTTC. Residues: CASSGLAGAETQYF.

V and J are TRBV19 and TRBJ2-2; D is unresolved. V was cut by 6 bases and J by 2 bases, with 22 bases left in between. CDR3 size: 18 residues. Germline V gene sequence: CDR1 LNHDA, CDR2 SQIVND (reference sequence). The CDR3 reads CASRISARRTQNTGELFF. In nucleotides, the CDR3 is TGTGCCAGTAGAATCTCCGCCCGGCGGACCCAAAACACCGGGGAGCTGTTTTTT.

This rearrangement joins TRBV3-1 (or the pseudogene TRBV3-2) to TRBJ1-1, with 7 bases matching TRBD1. The V and J ends lost 1 base and 6 bases, in that order; junction bases with no gene match: 5. Germline V gene data show CDR1 as LGHDT and CDR2 as YNNKEL (reference sequence). This CDR3 is 14 amino acids long. CDR3 loop: CASSQGAGGAEAFF. The DNA for the CDR3 is TGTGCCAGCAGCCAAGGGGCAGGGGGAGCTGAAGCTTTCTTT.

The rearrangement links TRBV7-9 to TRBJ2-5; D assignment may be TRBD1 or TRBD2 (6 bases each). Germline V lookup: CDR1 SEHNR, CDR2 FQNEAQ (reference sequence). V lost 0 bases, J lost 5 bases, and 16 bases lay in between. The CDR3 spans 16 residues. The CDR3 bases are TGTGCCAGCAGCTTAGCGCTGGGGGGCCAACGGGAGACCCAGTACTTC. It yields the protein CASSLALGGQRETQYF.

This rearrangement joins TRBV6-6 to TRBJ2-6; TRBD1 matches 10 bases. Germline-derived CDR1 and CDR2 are MNHNY and SVGAGI (reference sequence). This CDR3 is 16 amino acids long. Germline trimming cut 6 bases from V and 12 bases from J; bases unmatched to any gene: 14. This chain's CDR3 is CASRYLDRGRPSVLTF. The CDR3 DNA sequence: TGTGCCAGCAGGTATCTCGACAGGGGGCGACCCAGCGTCCTGACTTTC.

The chain is built from TRBV5-4 and TRBJ2-7; D unclear. From germline, CDR1 is SGHNT and CDR2 YYREEE (reference sequence). The CDR3 is 13 amino acids. V dropped 0 bases and J dropped 6 bases, with 10 bases sitting between them. The CDR3 sequence is CASSLGEGREQYF. The CDR3 DNA is TGTGCCAGCAGCTTGGGTGAAGGGCGCGAGCAGTACTTC.

The V gene is TRBV5-1, the J gene TRBJ2-6; 7 bases agree with TRBD1. With V trimmed by 4 bases and J by 4 bases, 5 bases remained unmatched. CDR1 and CDR2 (germline): SGHRS, YFSETQ. The CDR3 has 15 residues. The CDR3 spells CASSPDRAGANVLTF. The CDR3 bases are TGCGCCAGCAGCCCAGACAGGGCCGGGGCCAACGTCCTGACTTTC.

This sequence joins TRBV4-2 and TRBJ2-7; 11 bases fit TRBD2. Germline assignment: CDR1 LGHNA and CDR2 YNFKEQ. V shed 4 bases and J 5 bases; nucleotides not matched to a gene: 4. The CDR3 length is 14 residues. CDR3 region: CASSLSGGAHEQYF. As DNA, the CDR3 is TGTGCCAGCAGCCTTAGCGGGGGGGCCCACGAGCAGTACTTC.

This clone was found a few times. The chain uses TRBV11-1 and TRBJ1-1; D gene uncertain. There are 14 residues in the CDR3. V lost 3 bases and J lost 1, with 9 bases in between. Germline-derived CDR1 and CDR2 are SGHAT and FQDESV (reference sequence). CDR3 sequence: CASSFSAENTEAFF. CDR3 coding DNA: TGTGCCAGCAGCTTTTCAGCGGAGAACACTGAAGCTTTCTTT.

The V and J genes are TRBV19 and TRBJ2-1; TRBD1 is a possible D gene (6 bases). Trimming removed 4 bases from V and 4 bases from J, with 14 bases in between. The CDR3 is 15 residues long. The V gene's germline CDR1 is LNHDA and CDR2 SQIVND (reference sequence). The CDR3 sequence: CASSTDRITYNEQFF. As DNA, the CDR3 is TGTGCCAGTAGTACCGACAGGATAACGTACAATGAGCAGTTCTTC.

The chain recombines TRBV18 with TRBJ1-4; possible D gene TRBD1, 6 bases. CDR3 length equals 14 residues. Trimming took off 6 bases at V and 4 bases at J, with 12 bases between the two ends. Germline V gene lookup returns CDR1 KGHSH and CDR2 LQKENI. The CDR3 here is CASSRGKGNEKLFF. The DNA of the CDR3 is TGTGCCAGCTCCAGGGGCAAGGGTAATGAAAAACTGTTTTTT.

In its sample, this clone was seen a few times. V usage is TRBV19 and J usage is TRBJ1-1, with 10 bases lining up with TRBD1. The ends lost 6 bases at V and 1 base at J; junction bases unmatched: 5. The CDR3 is 15 amino acids. Germline V gene sequence: CDR1 LNHDA, CDR2 SQIVND (reference sequence). The CDR3 protein is CASSPGQGSNTEAFF. In DNA, the CDR3 is TGTGCCAGTAGCCCGGGACAGGGGTCGAACACTGAAGCTTTCTTT.